This T cell receptor beta chain appears in the sequencing data of a study of radiotherapy plus CTLA-4 blockade in lung cancer. Whole-study results and caveats: Interferon-beta and early blood T cell clone dynamics reportedly predicted response best.

A note on this clone: Antigen specificity is unknown.

Profiling relied on immunoSEQ multiplex PCR, and the TCRdb table lists in-frame clones only, not all of them. The data contain about 84,000 clones, around 72% of them seen just once; the ten biggest clones take up around an eighth. Specimen: peripheral blood, collected from a patient treated with radiotherapy plus ipilimumab. This clonotype was obtained from a human donor with non-small cell lung cancer that progressed on radiotherapy plus ipilimumab.

The CDR3 coding sequence is TGTGCCAGCACGGATGGGCCCGGCCGACAACCTGGCTACACCTTC. This sequence encodes CASTDGPGRQPGYTF. The J gene is TRBJ1-2, the V gene TRBV2; D ambiguous. Germline CDR1 and CDR2: SNHLY and FYNNEI. V was trimmed by 7 bases and J by 7 bases, leaving 22 bases between them. This CDR3 region has 15 residues.